This TCR beta chain was sequenced during a study of cytomegalovirus exposure and HLA in healthy donors. Study observations and caveats: Reportedly, a later analysis found an Asian-associated ancestry cluster had fewer N-insertions than the roughly 670-donor mean. According to a later analysis, most TCR beta chains associated with CMV appeared HLA-restricted. A further, later analysis showed that HLA-associated TCR beta chains (compared with equally common others) were more clonally expanded.

A note on this clone: Its target is not known.

The CDR3 length is 13 residues. Germline V gene lookup returns CDR1 SGHAT and CDR2 FQNNGV. Trimming removed 6 bases at V and 8 bases at J, with 16 bases between. The study ran its PCR with 60 Vbeta and 13 Jbeta primers. Produced via immunoSEQ multiplex PCR; TCRdb's table is partial and in-frame only. The sample yields about 78,000 clones, less than 75% seen once. This sequence joins TRBV11-2 and TRBJ1-2; a weak D match, TRBD1 (5 bases). Sequencing was carried out using PBMCs. The receptor comes from a man younger than 40 in good health and CMV-seropositive. This CDR3 is CASSPGRARGYTF. The CDR3 DNA is TGTGCCAGCAGTCCAGGGAGGGCTCGGGGCTACACCTTC. The variable domain in full, completed from reference TRBV11-2 and TRBJ1-2, reads EAGVAQSPRYKIIEKRQSVAFWCNPISGHATLYWYQQILGQGPKLLIQFQNNGVVDDSQLPKDRFSAERLKGVDSTLKIQPAKLEDSAVYLCASSPGRARGYTFGSGTRLTVV.